This T cell receptor (beta chain) was sequenced for a study of identical twins (dated by TCRdb to about 2016). Broadly, across the study: TCR alpha and beta repertoires from monozygotic twins, unrelated adults of various ages and cord blood were deep-sequenced to test whether fetal clonotypes persist. To rule out contamination, the twin experiments were replicated at different times with different library preparation protocols. What the work shows at the level of the full study, not this receptor alone: Compared with coincidental sharing between unrelated individuals, out-of-frame TCR alpha sequences shared between twins had an excess of sequences with low generation probability. In monozygotic twins, out-of-frame TCR alpha sharing was systematically underestimated by recombination models, although the models agreed with sharing between unrelated individuals. In beta out-of-frame sequences, excess twin sharing was weaker, because having fewer shared sequences lowered the signal-to-noise ratio. Zero-insertion analyses could be partly confounded by invariant T cells such as MAIT and iNKT, though diverse VJ usage argued against such confounding for most clonotypes. Abundant cord blood beta clonotypes carried fewer insertions; young adult naive repertoires showed a weaker similar trend, while memory repertoires showed none. Because the same donors could not be followed over many years, conclusions were based on cross-sectional statistical analysis.

Concerning this clonotype: Its antigen remains unidentified. There are no base qualities to consult, and no much larger clone falls within one base.

The CDR3 contains 14 residues, cysteine and phenylalanine counted. Only the CDR3 region is kept as DNA, spanning 42 bases read in frame from base 1. V drops 0 bases and J drops 6 bases, leaving 13 bases in between. The germline V gene yields SGHRS for CDR1 and YFSETQ for CDR2. Library preparation used 5' RACE. Sequencing was performed on an Illumina HiSeq 2000. Template switching introduced a universal primer binding site; the final cDNA contained a unique molecular identifier, enabling accurate counting of TCR cDNA molecules. First-strand cDNA for TCR alpha and beta chains was synthesized from specific primers in the conserved constant-segment region. Each cDNA library was double barcoded, with a SMART-Mk sample barcode plus Illumina barcodes, to control for contamination. TruSeq adapter sequences along with Illumina sample barcodes were introduced in two successive PCR steps. Sequencing of the TCR alpha and beta cDNA libraries was done on the Illumina HiSeq platform using custom primers. The source study handled its data this way. MiGEC processed the raw reads to extract unique molecular identifiers, while MiXCR was used to determine the CDR3 positions. For each individual, recombination models were inferred using an EM algorithm with the repgenHMM and IGoR tools. Shared clonotype analysis was performed with the tcR package in R, normalizing sharing by the product of cloneset sizes. Out-of-frame nonproductive sequences were analyzed to study raw recombination free of thymic and clonal selection effects. TCRdb took the public reads, trimmed them with fastp at Q25, ran MiXCR for clone calling and kept in-frame beta chains. Rows are unified per CDR3 protein, each entry keeping the most common DNA and genes. TCRdb, not the original authors, processed these V and J calls. For this sample there are hundreds of thousands of distinct CDR3 sequences; about 20% appear just once. The ten most abundant clones make up less than 15% of the sample.

Every donor was a healthy Caucasian. The twin cohort consisted of three pairs of female monozygotic twins, all aged roughly 18 to 29 years. Peripheral blood mononuclear cells were used as the source from which RNA for TCR libraries was isolated. Another study also made use of these data, one on T cells expressing NK-cell markers. According to the second study: About 8 donors provided sorted CD3+CD56+NKG2C+, CD3+CD56+NKG2C- and CD3+CD56-NKG2C+ T-cell subsets, whose TCR beta-chain repertoires were profiled. Seven of the eight sequenced donors were HCMV-seropositive and one was HCMV-seronegative. In several experiments an anti-gammadeltaTCR antibody was added to restrict sorting to alphabetaTCR-expressing T cells. In about six donors, the dominant CD3+CD56+NKG2C+ clonotypes were found to rank among the top 10 CD8+ clonotypes and to make up roughly 1.0-7.5% of CD8+ T cells. Those dominant clonotypes were again the most abundant among CD3+CD56-NKG2C+ cells in a handful of donors, at about 25-60.1%. It remained unclear whether the expanded NKG2C-expressing T cell clones were specific for HCMV antigens. All eight donors whose samples were sequenced were randomly selected healthy volunteers, three of them men and five women. HCMV-specific IgG was detected in serum with a commercial ELISA kit to determine HCMV serostatus. For a handful of donors, bulk peripheral blood T-cell repertoires were also sequenced from unsorted PBMC. MIGEC was used to demultiplex reads and group the reads by UMI, and MiTCR was used to assemble and quantify clonotypes. Only TCR cDNA sequences supported by at least two reads were kept to exclude erroneous sequences. The tcR package was used for downstream repertoire analysis, and clonotypes were matched across fractions by CDR3 nucleotide sequence plus V segment. VDJmatch was used to annotate antigen specificity against VDJdb, with one amino acid substitution in CDR3 allowed.

This TCR derives from a woman between 18 and 29 years old in good health. The rearranged segments are TRBV5-1 and TRBJ2-7, with the D gene too uncertain to name. The sequencing input was PBMCs. The nucleotide sequence is given as TGCGCCAGCAGCTTGGGAGCAGGCAAGTCCGAGCAGTACTTC. It encodes CASSLGAGKSEQYF. Here the CDR3 is joined to the reference TRBV5-1 and TRBJ2-7 genes, and the full variable domain is: KAGVTQTPRYLIKTRGQQVTLSCSPISGHRSVSWYQQTPGQGLQFLFEYFSETQRNKGNFPGRFSGRQFSNSRSEMNVSTLELGDSALYLCASSLGAGKSEQYFGPGTRLTVT.